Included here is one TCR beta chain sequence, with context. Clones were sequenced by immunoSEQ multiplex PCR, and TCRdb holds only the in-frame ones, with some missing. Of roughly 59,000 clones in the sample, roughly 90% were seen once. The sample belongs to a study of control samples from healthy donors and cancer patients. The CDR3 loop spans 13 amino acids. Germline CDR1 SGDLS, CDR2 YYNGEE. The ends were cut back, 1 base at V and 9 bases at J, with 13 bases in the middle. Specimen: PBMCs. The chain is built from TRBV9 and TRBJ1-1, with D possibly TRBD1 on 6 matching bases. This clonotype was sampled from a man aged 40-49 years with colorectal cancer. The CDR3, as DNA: TGTGCCAGCAGCGTAACCACAGGGAGCAAAGCTTTCTTT. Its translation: CASSVTTGSKAFF.